A single sample gave rise to the 28 T cell receptor beta chains below, sequenced in a study of cytomegalovirus exposure and HLA in healthy donors. The repertoire was sequenced with immunoSEQ multiplex PCR; TCRdb's copy has only in-frame clones and lacks some. This sample carries about 130,000 clones, about nine tenths of them seen once, and the ten largest clones take 3% to 3.5%. Sequencing was done on a sample of PBMCs. Source of these receptors: a man between 25 and 39 years old in good health and CMV-seronegative.

The CDR3 reads CASSLAQTGFLANVLTF. CDR3 DNA: TGTGCCAGCAGCTTGGCCCAGACAGGGTTCCTGGCCAACGTCCTGACTTTC. The V call is TRBV5-8, the J call TRBJ2-6, with 7 bases fitting TRBD1. Trimming cost V 0 bases and J 6 bases; bases outside gene matches: 9. The germline CDR1 and CDR2 sequences are SGHTS and YDEGEE. CDR3 size: 17 residues.

The chain carries TRBV19 and TRBJ1-5; perhaps TRBD1 as D (5 bases). Germline-derived CDR1 and CDR2 are LNHDA and SQIVND (reference sequence). V was trimmed by 6 bases and J by 3 bases, leaving 21 bases between them. This CDR3 region has 17 residues. In nucleotides, the CDR3 is TGTGCCAGTAGCAAGACAACCCAGGGCTTCGACAATCAGCCCCAGCATTTT. Protein: CASSKTTQGFDNQPQHF. The full variable domain, in which reference TRBV19 and TRBJ1-5 provide the parts outside the CDR3, is DGGITQSPKYLFRKEGQNVTLSCEQNLNHDAMYWYRQDPGQGLRLIYYSQIVNDFQKGDIAEGYSVSREKKESFPLTVTSAQKNPTAFYLCASSKTTQGFDNQPQHFGDGTRLSIL.

The CDR3 bases are TGTGCCAGCAGTTTATACAGGGGCAGGGCCGGGGAGCTGTTTTTT. Amino acids: CASSLYRGRAGELFF. This chain links TRBV27 with TRBJ2-2, with 7 positions matching TRBD1. The CDR3 covers 15 residues. With 1 base clipped from V and 6 bases from J, the junction kept 5 bases outside the gene matches. CDR1 MNHEY and CDR2 SMNVEV come from the germline V gene (reference sequence).

The rearrangement joins TRBV10-1 to TRBJ2-1; 8 bases agree with TRBD1. The trim removed 5 bases at V and 8 bases at J, leaving 11 bases unmatched. Per germline, CDR1 WNHNN and CDR2 SYGVQD (reference sequence). This CDR3 is 15 amino acids long. Written as DNA, the CDR3 is TGCGCCAGCAGTTCGGACAGGGCCGTGCGCCATGAGCAGTTCTTC. Encoded protein: CASSSDRAVRHEQFF.

This chain joins TRBV19 and TRBJ2-7; TRBD1 agrees at 9 bases. Germline V lookup: CDR1 LNHDA, CDR2 SQIVND (reference sequence). The CDR3 sequence is 15 residues long. V lost 4 bases to trimming and J lost 2 bases; unmatched junction nucleotides: 6. The DNA of the CDR3 is TGTGCCAGTAGTACAGAGGGACAGGGACCCTACGAGCAGTACTTC. This encodes CASSTEGQGPYEQYF.

This sequence joins TRBV19 and TRBJ2-7; 7 positions agree with TRBD1. There are 15 residues in the CDR3. Trimming at V came to 1 base and at J to 5 bases, leaving 8 bases not matched to a gene. The germline V gene encodes CDR1 LNHDA and CDR2 SQIVND (reference sequence). CDR3 coding DNA: TGTGCCAGTAGTATAGCAGACAGGGTTTCGCACGAGCAGTACTTC. It codes for CASSIADRVSHEQYF. The full variable domain, with the rest looked up from reference TRBV19 and TRBJ2-7, is DGGITQSPKYLFRKEGQNVTLSCEQNLNHDAMYWYRQDPGQGLRLIYYSQIVNDFQKGDIAEGYSVSREKKESFPLTVTSAQKNPTAFYLCASSIADRVSHEQYFGPGTRLTVT.

V is TRBV7-6 and J is TRBJ2-2; perhaps TRBD1 as D (5 bases). The CDR3 has 15 amino acids. V lost 4 bases, J lost 0 bases, and 9 bases lay in between. The V gene's germline CDR1 is SGHVS and CDR2 FNYEAQ. The CDR3 loop reads CASSSGPANTGELFF. The CDR3 region has the DNA TGTGCCAGCAGCTCAGGGCCCGCGAACACCGGGGAGCTGTTTTTT.

V is TRBV5-6 and J is TRBJ2-7, with D possibly being TRBD1 (6 bases). V lost 2 bases and J 1 base, leaving 10 bases between the germline ends. Germline assignment: CDR1 SGHDT and CDR2 YYEEEE. This CDR3 is built from 14 residues. CDR3 residues: CASSFPTGSYEQYF. The CDR3 bases are TGTGCCAGCAGCTTCCCGACAGGATCCTACGAGCAGTACTTC.

CDR3 protein: CASSPFGQNTEAFF. The DNA for the CDR3 is TGCGCCAGCAGCCCATTCGGACAGAACACTGAAGCTTTCTTT. The rearrangement joins TRBV4-1 to TRBJ1-1; maybe TRBD1 (5 bases). The V end was cut by 4 bases, the J end by 1 base, with 10 bases between. This CDR3 is built from 14 residues. Germline lookup yields CDR1 MGHRA and CDR2 YSYEKL.

The V and J genes are TRBV5-1 and TRBJ2-7; the match to TRBD1 covers 7 bases. This CDR3 has 12 residues. Germline CDR1 and CDR2: SGHRS and YFSETQ. V lost 2 bases to trimming and J lost 6 bases; unmatched junction nucleotides: 2. CDR3 loop: CASSLRGPEQYF. The CDR3, as DNA: TGCGCCAGCAGCTTAAGGGGGCCCGAGCAGTACTTC.

This rearrangement joins TRBV7-9 to TRBJ1-2; D is undetermined. This CDR3 is built from 13 residues. Trimming took off 1 base at V and 8 bases at J, with 11 bases between the two ends. Per germline, CDR1 SEHNR and CDR2 FQNEAQ (reference sequence). In nucleotides, the CDR3 is TGTGCCAGCAGCTTAGTAGTCCCGCCCGGCTACACCTTC. Translating it yields CASSLVVPPGYTF.

This clone was counted only a few times. The chain links TRBV19 to TRBJ1-6, with D uncertain. Looked up from germline, CDR1 is LNHDA and CDR2 is SQIVND (reference sequence). V gave up 6 bases and J gave up 0 bases, with 6 bases separating them. The CDR3 spans 14 residues. The CDR3 sequence: CASRYSSYNSPLHF. As DNA, the CDR3 is TGTGCCAGTAGGTACAGCTCCTATAATTCACCCCTCCACTTT.

This CDR3 reads CASSLDRGTEQYF. The CDR3 DNA is TGTGCCAGCAGCTTAGACAGGGGGACCGAGCAGTACTTC. The J gene is TRBJ2-7, the V gene TRBV7-2; TRBD1 agrees at 8 bases. The CDR3 runs 13 residues. After removal of 1 base from V and 6 bases from J, the junction contained 2 bases not matched to a gene. CDR1 and CDR2 (germline): SGHTA, FQGNSA. Combining the CDR3 with reference TRBV7-2 and TRBJ2-7 gives the whole variable domain GAGVSQSPSNKVTEKGKDVELRCDPISGHTALYWYRQSLGQGLEFLIYFQGNSAPDKSGLPSDRFSAERTGGSVSTLTIQRTQQEDSAVYLCASSLDRGTEQYFGPGTRLTVT.

The chain has TRBV7-3 and TRBJ2-5, with D possibly matching TRBD2 (6 bases). Per the germline V gene, CDR1 is SGHTA and CDR2 is FQGTGA. This CDR3 spans 14 amino acids. V was cut by 5 bases and J by 5 bases, with 15 bases left in between. The CDR3 DNA follows: TGTGCCAGCAGCCTTGGCGGGGAACGGGAGACCCAGTACTTC. This codes for CASSLGGERETQYF.

This chain joins TRBV6-5 and TRBJ1-5; D remains unclear. V was shortened by 9 bases and J by 3 bases, with 15 bases between the two germline ends. Germline V gene sequence: CDR1 MNHEY, CDR2 SVGAGI. This CDR3 comprises 14 residues. This chain's CDR3 is CASHSGFLNQPQHF. CDR3 sequence (DNA): TGTGCCAGTCATTCGGGATTTCTCAATCAGCCCCAGCATTTT.

J is TRBJ1-4 and V is TRBV7-9; 7 nucleotides line up with TRBD1. The germline V gene encodes CDR1 SEHNR and CDR2 FQNEAQ (reference sequence). This CDR3 is built from 14 residues. The ends lost 6 bases at V and 8 bases at J; junction bases unmatched: 9. In DNA, the CDR3 is TGTGCCAGCAGTAACAGGGGACGCCCCGAAAAACTGTTTTTT. Its translation: CASSNRGRPEKLFF.

Only a few counts were recorded for this clone. This chain joins TRBV10-2 and TRBJ2-1; 8 bases agree with TRBD1. V dropped 7 bases and J dropped 4; count of bases not matched to a gene: 9. This CDR3 has 15 residues. Germline V gives CDR1 WSHSY, CDR2 SAAADI. This chain's CDR3 is CASTSDRAAYNEQFF. DNA of the CDR3: TGCGCCAGCACCTCGGACAGGGCAGCTTACAATGAGCAGTTCTTC.

The chain carries TRBV15 and TRBJ1-1, with 8 bases aligning to TRBD1. This CDR3 contains 14 residues. The V gene's germline CDR1 is LNHNV and CDR2 YYDKDF (reference sequence). With 6 bases clipped from V and 6 bases from J, the junction kept 9 bases outside the gene matches. CDR3 coding DNA: TGTGCCACCAGGAGGGAGACAGGGGTGTCTGAAGCTTTCTTT. Protein: CATRRETGVSEAFF.

This chain connects TRBV5-1 to TRBJ2-3; D remains ambiguous. The CDR3 length is 14 residues. In germline, CDR1 is SGHRS, CDR2 YFSETQ. Trimming cost V 0 bases and J 5 bases, with 10 bases left between them. The CDR3: CASSLDSNRDTQYF. For the CDR3, the DNA is TGCGCCAGCAGCTTGGACTCCAACCGAGATACGCAGTATTTT.

This sequence joins TRBV5-1 and TRBJ1-2; weak D call: TRBD1 (5 bases). V was trimmed by 0 bases and J by 4 bases, leaving 7 bases between them. In germline, CDR1 is SGHRS, CDR2 YFSETQ. The CDR3 has 13 amino acids. CDR3 in amino acids: CASSLGQLYGYTF. The CDR3 nucleotides are TGCGCCAGCAGCTTGGGACAGCTCTATGGCTACACCTTC. The variable domain in full, with the rest retrieved from reference TRBV5-1 and TRBJ1-2, is KAGVTQTPRYLIKTRGQQVTLSCSPISGHRSVSWYQQTPGQGLQFLFEYFSETQRNKGNFPGRFSGRQFSNSRSEMNVSTLELGDSALYLCASSLGQLYGYTFGSGTRLTVV.

In its sample, this clone was seen a few times. J is TRBJ2-5 and V is TRBV5-4; 10 bases fit TRBD2. Germline values: CDR1 SGHNT, CDR2 YYREEE (reference sequence). V dropped 4 bases and J dropped 5; count of bases not matched to a gene: 8. This CDR3 has 15 amino acids. The CDR3 region is CASSGGLARSETQYF. In nucleotides, the CDR3 is TGTGCCAGCAGCGGGGGACTAGCGAGGTCGGAGACCCAGTACTTC.

The J gene is TRBJ1-6, the V gene TRBV7-3; possibly TRBD1 for D (5 bases). The length of the CDR3 is 16 residues. V was clipped by 7 bases and J by 13 bases, with 26 bases between them. CDR1 is SGHTA, CDR2 FQGTGA, per germline. DNA of the CDR3: TGTGCCAGCACCTCCCCTCTCAGGGAAACGGGTGAGCCCCTCCACTTT. This codes for CASTSPLRETGEPLHF. The whole variable domain, filled in from reference TRBV7-3 and TRBJ1-6, reads GAGVSQTPSNKVTEKGKYVELRCDPISGHTALYWYRQSLGQGPEFLIYFQGTGAADDSGLPNDRFFAVRPEGSVSTLKIQRTERGDSAVYLCASTSPLRETGEPLHFGNGTRLTVT.

This clone was observed a few times. This rearrangement joins TRBV18 to TRBJ2-2, with a weak D call TRBD1 (5 bases). The CDR3 length is 14 residues. The germline V gene encodes CDR1 KGHSH and CDR2 LQKENI. Trimming took off 3 bases at V and 1 base at J, with 6 bases between the two ends. The CDR3 reads CASSPQGNTGELFF. The CDR3 DNA follows: TGTGCCAGCTCACCTCAGGGGAACACCGGGGAGCTGTTTTTT. Complete variable domain (other parts from reference TRBV18 and TRBJ2-2): NAGVMQNPRHLVRRRGQEARLRCSPMKGHSHVYWYRQLPEEGLKFMVYLQKENIIDESGMPKERFSAEFPKEGPSILRIQQVVRGDSAAYFCASSPQGNTGELFFGEGSRLTVL.

The V and J genes are TRBV15 and TRBJ2-3; TRBD2 agrees at 10 bases. The CDR3 consists of 16 residues. V lost 1 base to trimming and J lost 2 bases; unmatched junction nucleotides: 3. CDR1 and CDR2 (germline): LNHNV, YYDKDF (reference sequence). The CDR3 here is CATSRVAGGITDTQYF. CDR3 coding DNA: TGTGCCACCAGCAGAGTAGCGGGGGGTATCACAGATACGCAGTATTTT.

This clone was picked up one time. V gene TRBV14 combines with J gene TRBJ2-3, with 9 bases matching TRBD1. This CDR3 has 17 amino acids. J was trimmed by 4 bases and V by 2 bases; bases with no gene match: 10. Per the germline V gene, CDR1 is SGHDN and CDR2 is FVKESK. The CDR3 spells CASSQRGADRGADTQYF. CDR3 bases: TGTGCCAGCAGCCAACGGGGAGCGGACAGGGGTGCAGATACGCAGTATTTT.

The rearrangement links TRBV11-1 to TRBJ2-7; tentatively, D is TRBD1 (7 bases). The CDR3 totals 14 residues. V shed 8 bases and J shed 4 bases, with 18 bases lying between them. Germline V lookup: CDR1 SGHAT, CDR2 FQDESV (reference sequence). CDR3 in amino acids: CASSAGQKTYEQYF. The CDR3 nucleotides are TGTGCCAGCTCCGCGGGACAGAAGACTTACGAGCAGTACTTC.

The rearrangement uses TRBV4-3 and TRBJ1-1; D unresolved. Trimming stripped 1 base from V and 0 bases from J, with 18 bases between. The CDR3 consists of 18 residues. Germline V CDR1 and CDR2: LGHNA, YSLEER. CDR3 in amino acids: CASSQVVPQVVMNTEAFF. The CDR3 coding sequence is TGCGCCAGCAGCCAAGTCGTGCCCCAGGTCGTCATGAACACTGAAGCTTTCTTT.

The rearrangement joins TRBV27 to TRBJ2-2, with a weak D call TRBD2 (5 bases). Trimming shortened V by 8 bases and J by 5 bases, and 24 bases separated the two germline ends. Germline values: CDR1 MNHEY, CDR2 SMNVEV (reference sequence). The CDR3 runs to 17 residues. The DNA for the CDR3 is TGTGCCAGCTATCCAACGCTTACGAGAGGGTTTACCGGGGAGCTGTTTTTT. It yields the protein CASYPTLTRGFTGELFF.